This paragraph reports one T cell receptor (beta chain). Its antigen specificity is not known. Base qualities are not recorded, but no much larger clone differs from it by a single base. This entry belongs to a study of blood T cell repertoires in COVID-19 (dated by TCRdb to 2019 to 2021). In terms of the full investigation: Samples from collaborators originated in the United States, Italy and Spain and spanned both the acute and convalescent phases of COVID-19. The prospective study material was composed of cDNA or gDNA derived from T cells, B-cell-depleted T cells, or PBMCs. Deeply sampled blood TCRbeta repertoires from subjects exposed to, actively infected with, or recovered from COVID-19 were included in the dataset. A freely available public database, intended as a resource for researchers studying the immune response to SARS-CoV-2, is where the repertoires were released. Samples came from the ongoing ImmuneRACE study (first 160 participants) plus 1,254 subjects from 6 global collaborators. Sample metadata almost always included a de-identified subject ID, COVID-19 status, age in years and sex. Where available, HLA class I and class II types were taken from metadata supplied by the sample provider and were not determined by assay-based typing. Overall results and qualifications from the work: The amount of clinical and demographic metadata varied by source and participant and was provided uncurated.

The CDR3 spans 14 residues, from the cysteine through the phenylalanine. CDR3 DNA only is kept here, 42 bases in frame from base 1. V lost 3 bases and J lost 8 bases, and the count of bases not matched to a germline gene is 7. From a lookup of the germline V gene (reference sequence), CDR1 and CDR2 are MNHEY and SMNVEV. The immunoSEQ Assay, a bias-controlled multiplex PCR, was used to amplify TCRbeta CDR3 regions from genomic DNA. In the authors' own workflow: Within the assay, amplification of reference gene primers was used to estimate how many nucleated cells each sample contained. To quantify the absolute abundance of each unique TCRbeta CDR3 rearrangement, sequence reads were collapsed and filtered. Productive Simpson clonality was computed per sample as the square root of Simpson's diversity index over productive rearrangements. TCRdb holds this immuneACCESS table with in-frame rearrangements only. Some clones are missing; in checked studies, unresolved V genes explain under half, and the rest has no known cause. V and J calls and clone size are copied from that table; D and trimming were computed from the DNA. Within this sample are 300,000 to 400,000 clones, with 88% of them counted one time only. 4% of the sample is taken by the ten largest.

The collaborating institutions used their own protocols to collect whole blood in K2EDTA tubes. Collaborator samples were shipped for TCRbeta analysis as frozen whole blood, isolated PBMCs, or DNA extracted from either sample type. The sequence was obtained from a woman between 45 and 60 years old with active or convalescent COVID-19. Specimen: peripheral blood. Recombination linked TRBV27 to TRBJ1-2; 9 central bases correspond to TRBD1. For the CDR3, the sequence is CASSLNRQGEGYTF. At the DNA level, the sequence is TGTGCCAGCAGTTTGAATAGACAGGGGGAGGGCTACACCTTC.